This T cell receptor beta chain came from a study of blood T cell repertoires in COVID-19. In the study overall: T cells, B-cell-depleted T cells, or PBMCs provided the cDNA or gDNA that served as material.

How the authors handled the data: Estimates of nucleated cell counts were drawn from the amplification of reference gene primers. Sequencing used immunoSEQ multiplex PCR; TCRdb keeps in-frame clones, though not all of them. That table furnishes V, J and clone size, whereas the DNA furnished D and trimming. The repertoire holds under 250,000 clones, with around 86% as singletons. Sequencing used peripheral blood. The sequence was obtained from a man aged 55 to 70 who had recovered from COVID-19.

CDR3 residues: CASSSGGARGINEQFF. CDR3 sequence (DNA): TGTGCCAGCAGCTCCGGGGGGGCGAGGGGTATTAATGAGCAGTTCTTC. The genes are TRBV11-3 and TRBJ2-1; 8 bases map to TRBD2. The V gene end was trimmed by 4 bases and the J gene end by 7 bases; junction bases not matched to a gene: 12. Per germline, CDR1 SGHNT and CDR2 YENEEA. CDR3 length: 16 amino acids.